The following is a TCR beta chain sequence with its context. The data derive from a study of CD8+ T cells in alopecia areata. RNA extraction was followed by reverse transcription into cDNA, which acted as the sequencing template. Using immunoSEQ multiplex PCR, the repertoire was profiled, and TCRdb retains in-frame clones only, with some absent. Of about 210,000 clones listed, under 70% were seen once; the top ten hold 4% to 5%. Trimming pared 1 base from V and 11 bases from J, leaving 17 bases between. This CDR3 spans 14 amino acids. In germline, CDR1 is MGHRA, CDR2 YSYEKL. The sample's treatment: oral pan-JAK inhibitor, 5-10 mg twice daily. The investigators collected lesional scalp punch biopsies and peripheral blood from alopecia areata patients.

The sequence was obtained from a human donor with alopecia areata. The source was CD4+ T cells sorted from blood, collected at week 4, from a patient treated with tofacitinib. This sequence joins TRBV4-1 and TRBJ1-1; a possible D gene is TRBD1 (5 bases). The CDR3 region has the DNA TGCGCCAGCAGCCAAGGTCAAGGGCCGGGGGAGGCTTTCTTT. Translation: CASSQGQGPGEAFF.